Detailed here is one T cell receptor (beta chain). As yet, its antigen is unknown. Patients had resection in Japan or China between the mid-2010s and the late 2010s. Each case's diagnosis was confirmed by two pathologists on H&E. The data stem from a study of immune evolution from preneoplasia to lung adenocarcinoma. General study points: Later-stage lesions appeared to have more T cells, more diversity, less clonality. Top clone frequencies peaked in normal lung, apparently declining through invasive adenocarcinoma.

Repertoires were generated with immunoSEQ multiplex PCR, while TCRdb's copy carries only in-frame clones and drops some. The data contain around 7,000 clones, 79% of them singletons. The CDR3 is 14 amino acids. The germline V gene encodes CDR1 LGHNA and CDR2 YNFKEQ. V lost 4 bases, J lost 0 bases, and 7 bases lay in between. The TCR originated in a person aged 70 to 85 with lung adenocarcinoma. Sequencing was done on a sample of FFPE adjacent normal lung tissue. The chain joins TRBV4-2 to TRBJ1-5; D unresolved. Here the CDR3 reads CASSPQYSNQPQHF. The CDR3 nucleotides read TGTGCCAGCAGCCCTCAGTATAGCAATCAGCCCCAGCATTTT.